One and the same sample provided the 22 T cell receptor beta chains below, sequenced in a study of intratumoral heterogeneity in liver cancer. This table comes from immunoSEQ multiplex PCR, and its TCRdb copy is limited to in-frame clones, with some not included. The data contain about 5,900 clones, around 68% of them singletons. The sample was tumor-adjacent normal tissue, taken before any cancer treatment. These receptor sequences come from a man in his 70s with hepatocellular carcinoma.

The chain joins TRBV9 to TRBJ1-2; D perhaps matches TRBD1 (5 bases). Germline lookup yields CDR1 SGDLS and CDR2 YYNGEE. There are 15 residues in the CDR3. The germline V and J ends were trimmed by 4 bases and 3 bases, with 16 bases remaining between them. The CDR3 is CASSINGREHYGYTF. CDR3 DNA: TGTGCCAGCAGCATTAATGGCAGGGAGCACTATGGCTACACCTTC.

This clone occurred a few times. The chain employs TRBV2 and TRBJ1-2, with TRBD1 matching 12 bases. Trimming took 2 bases from V and 8 from J; bases not matched to a gene: 3. CDR1 is SNHLY and CDR2 is FYNNEI in the germline V gene. The CDR3 spans 14 residues. The CDR3 coding sequence is TGTGCCAGCAGTGAATCTGGGACAGGGGGCGGCTACACCTTC. This translates into CASSESGTGGGYTF.

The rearrangement uses TRBV9 and TRBJ2-1; D uncertain. The CDR3 has 12 amino acids. V was clipped by 1 base and J by 5 bases, with 4 bases between them. Looked up from germline, CDR1 is SGDLS and CDR2 is YYNGEE. The CDR3 coding sequence is TGTGCCAGCAGCGTAACGAACAATGAGCAGTTCTTC. Its translation is CASSVTNNEQFF.

The rearrangement links TRBV5-4 to TRBJ2-7; 9 nucleotides match TRBD1. Germline CDR1 is SGHNT and CDR2 is YYREEE (reference sequence). The CDR3 is 14 residues long. Trimming took 1 base from V and 2 from J; bases not matched to a gene: 1. CDR3 in DNA: TGTGCCAGCAGCTTGACAGGGGGCCCCTACGAGCAGTACGTC. Translated: CASSLTGGPYEQYV.

This chain links TRBV5-8 with TRBJ1-5; D not resolved. V lost 3 bases, J lost 0 bases, and 10 bases lay in between. Germline CDR1 SGHTS, CDR2 YDEGEE. The CDR3 sequence is 15 residues long. The CDR3 spells CASSWTALSNQPQHF. CDR3 coding DNA: TGTGCCAGCAGCTGGACGGCTCTTAGCAATCAGCCCCAGCATTTT.

This clone was found a few times. The gene calls are TRBV6-1 and TRBJ1-6; D is uncertain. The CDR3 runs to 16 residues. Germline CDR1 MNHNS, CDR2 SASEGT. V lost 0 bases to trimming and J lost 9 bases, with 15 bases between them. CDR3 sequence (DNA): TGTGCCAGCAGTGAAGCGGTACAGTGGCGGGGTTCACCCCTCCACTTT. This encodes CASSEAVQWRGSPLHF.

This clone was recorded a few times. The rearrangement links TRBV9 to TRBJ1-6; 10 bases align to TRBD1. V lost 3 bases and J lost 6; bases outside the gene matches: 9. CDR3 length: 17 residues. Germline V gene data show CDR1 as SGDLS and CDR2 as YYNGEE. The CDR3 spells CASSAKAGTGVNSPLHF. The DNA for the CDR3 is TGTGCCAGCAGCGCCAAAGCCGGGACAGGGGTTAATTCACCCCTCCACTTT.

The chain links TRBV10-3 to TRBJ2-1; possibly TRBD1 for D (5 bases). The CDR3 extends over 13 amino acids. Trimming took 7 bases from V and 8 from J, leaving 15 bases between them. CDR1 ENHRY and CDR2 SYGVKD come from the germline V gene. CDR3 sequence reads: CAITESGFDEQFF. CDR3 sequence (DNA): TGTGCCATCACGGAGTCAGGGTTTGATGAGCAGTTCTTC.

The V and J genes are TRBV19 and TRBJ2-7; D is perhaps TRBD1 or TRBD2 (5 bases each). The V and J ends lost 2 bases and 4 bases respectively, with 15 bases between them. This CDR3 has 15 amino acids. Germline CDR1 is LNHDA and CDR2 is SQIVND (reference sequence). CDR3 nucleotide sequence: TGTGCCAGTAGTATAAACGACCCGGGACGATACGAGCAGTACTTC. This translates into CASSINDPGRYEQYF.

This sequence joins TRBV28 and TRBJ2-7; 8 nucleotides agree with TRBD1. V trimming: 4 bases; J trimming: 4 bases; junction bases outside the gene matches: 6. Germline CDR1 MDHEN, CDR2 SYDVKM. CDR3 size: 14 residues. CDR3 region: CASSWATGGYEQYV. The CDR3 nucleotides read TGTGCCAGCAGTTGGGCTACAGGGGGGTACGAGCAGTACGTC.

The sample holds a few counts of this clone. The V gene is TRBV3-1 (or the pseudogene TRBV3-2), the J gene TRBJ1-3; D gene uncertain. The CDR3 consists of 11 residues. Trimming pared 4 bases from V and 8 bases from J, leaving 6 bases between. Germline V gives CDR1 LGHDT, CDR2 YNNKEL (reference sequence). CDR3: CASSLWDTIYF. DNA for the CDR3: TGTGCCAGCAGCCTGTGGGACACCATATATTTT.

The V gene is TRBV4-3, the J gene TRBJ1-2; D unclear. The CDR3 is 13 residues long. Germline V gene sequence: CDR1 LGHNA, CDR2 YSLEER. Trimming removed 3 bases at V and 8 bases at J, with 13 bases between. CDR3 region: CASSHGRSGGYTF. The CDR3 DNA reads as TGCGCCAGCAGCCACGGACGATCTGGGGGCTACACCTTC.

The V call is TRBV5-8, the J call TRBJ1-5; TRBD1 is a possible D gene (6 bases). With 0 bases removed from V and 4 bases from J, the gap between germline ends came to 17 bases. Per germline, CDR1 SGHTS and CDR2 YDEGEE. CDR3 length equals 17 residues. CDR3 DNA: TGTGCCAGCAGCTTGGAATTGAGGTTAGGGGGGAATCAGCCCCAGCATTTT. Protein sequence: CASSLELRLGGNQPQHF.

The rearrangement uses TRBV12-5 and TRBJ1-4; D might be TRBD1 (6 bases). Trimming took off 0 bases at V and 6 bases at J, with 14 bases between the two ends. This CDR3 region has 16 residues. Germline CDR1 reads LGHNT; CDR2 reads FRNRAP. CDR3 bases: TGTGCTAGTGGTTTGGTAGGGGAGGGGGGCGATGAAAAACTGTTTTTT. It is translated as CASGLVGEGGDEKLFF.

The table lists this clone with a few counts. This chain uses TRBV30 with TRBJ2-7, with D tentatively TRBD2 (6 bases). Germline-derived CDR1 and CDR2 are GTSNPN and SVGIG (reference sequence). The CDR3 spans 11 residues. V lost 4 bases and J 5 bases, leaving 9 bases between the germline ends. Here the CDR3 reads CAWTDYHEQYF. The CDR3 DNA reads as TGTGCCTGGACGGACTACCACGAGCAGTACTTC. Based on the CDR3 plus reference TRBV30 and TRBJ2-7, the full variable domain is SQTIHQWPATLVQPVGSPLSLECTVEGTSNPNLYWYRQAAGRGLQLLFYSVGIGQISSEVPQNLSASRPQDRQFILSSKKLLLSDSGFYLCAWTDYHEQYFGPGTRLTVT.

The rearrangement links TRBV11-2 to TRBJ2-3, with D perhaps being TRBD1 or TRBD2 (6 bases each). Germline-derived CDR1 and CDR2 are SGHAT and FQNNGV. V was clipped by 3 bases and J by 3 bases, with 22 bases between them. This CDR3 contains 18 residues. CDR3 sequence: CASSFSDWGGGGTDTQYF. In DNA, the CDR3 is TGTGCCAGCAGCTTTTCCGACTGGGGTGGAGGGGGGACAGATACGCAGTATTTT.

V gene TRBV10-2 combines with J gene TRBJ1-6; D may be TRBD1 (5 bases). CDR1 and CDR2 from the germline V gene are WSHSY and SAAADI. V shed 4 bases and J shed 9 bases, with 16 bases lying between them. There are 15 residues in the CDR3. CDR3 DNA: TGCGCCAGCAGTGGTGGGACTGCTGCGCCTTCACCCCTCCACTTT. It translates to CASSGGTAAPSPLHF.

V is TRBV16 and J is TRBJ1-1; D may be TRBD1 (6 bases). Germline lookup yields CDR1 KGHSY and CDR2 FQNENV. The CDR3 spans 15 residues. Trimming took 2 bases from V and 1 from J, leaving 11 bases between them. The CDR3 loop reads CASSQKQGTNTEAFF. The CDR3 nucleotides are TGTGCCAGCAGCCAAAAACAGGGCACGAACACTGAAGCTTTCTTT.

CDR3 coding DNA: TGTGCCTGGAGTGGGGGACAGGGTAGCACAGATACGCAGTATTTT. The encoded protein is CAWSGGQGSTDTQYF. The chain combines TRBV30 with TRBJ2-3; TRBD1 aligns across 9 bases. V dropped 1 base and J dropped 0; count of bases not matched to a gene: 2. Germline lookup yields CDR1 GTSNPN and CDR2 SVGIG (reference sequence). The CDR3 runs to 15 residues.

The DNA for the CDR3 is TGCAGTGCCACGAAGTGGCCAGGCTACACCTTC. Translated: CSATKWPGYTF. The rearrangement joins TRBV20-1 to TRBJ1-2; D is unclear. Germline V gene sequence: CDR1 DFQATT, CDR2 SNEGSKA (reference sequence). This CDR3 is 11 amino acids long. Deletions cut 6 bases from V and 8 bases from J, with 13 bases between.

The chain links TRBV7-6 to TRBJ2-5; a weak D match, TRBD2 (6 bases). Trimming shortened V by 5 bases and J by 4 bases, and 17 bases separated the two germline ends. The CDR3 contains 15 residues. Per the germline V gene, CDR1 is SGHVS and CDR2 is FNYEAQ. The CDR3, as DNA: TGTGCCAGCAGCCGGGGGACCAACCGTGGAGAGACCCAGTACTTC. Residues: CASSRGTNRGETQYF.

The rearrangement links TRBV2 to TRBJ2-5, with TRBD2 identical over 11 bases. Germline CDR1 is SNHLY and CDR2 is FYNNEI. CDR3 size: 16 residues. The V and J ends lost 3 bases and 7 bases, in that order; junction bases with no gene match: 10. CDR3 loop: CASSDLAGGSLGTQYF. DNA of the CDR3: TGTGCCAGCAGTGATCTAGCGGGGGGCTCCTTAGGGACCCAGTACTTC.